This is a list of T cell receptor beta chains from one sample in a study of control samples from healthy donors and cancer patients. Profiled with immunoSEQ multiplex PCR; TCRdb holds only in-frame clones, not every one. The sample contains nearly 40,000 clones, more than 85% of which appear only once. Material: blood. The receptors here all came from a woman in her 50s in good health. The CDR3 runs from the conserved cysteine through the conserved F or W. D genes are given only for firm matches. Size is omitted from some rows. Given values are once, few, many or a class for expanded clones.

cdr3_aa cdr3_nt clone_size d_call j_call v_call
CASRRQGARNEQFF TGTGCCAGTAGGCGACAGGGGGCGCGTAATGAGCAGTTCTTC once TRBD1 TRBJ2-1 TRBV19
CASSLAVASGGWGQETQYF TGTGCCAGCAGCTTGGCCGTGGCTAGCGGGGGATGGGGCCAAGAGACCCAGTACTTC - TRBD2 TRBJ2-5 TRBV5-5
CSVAGVVNEQFF TGCAGCGTTGCGGGGGTAGTCAATGAGCAGTTCTTC - - TRBJ2-1 TRBV29-1
CASSSPTGSNQPQHF TGTGCCAGCAGTTCCCCCACAGGGAGCAATCAGCCCCAGCATTTT - - TRBJ1-5 TRBV6-2/TRBV6-3
CASSPKLVSEAFF TGTGCCAGCAGCCCGAAGTTGGTCTCTGAAGCTTTCTTT - - TRBJ1-1 TRBV5-4
CASSLTGERLYGYTF TGTGCCAGCAGCTTAACGGGAGAGAGGCTTTATGGCTACACCTTC - - TRBJ1-2 TRBV7-2
CASTQRTGNTEAFF TGTGCCAGCACACAGAGGACAGGGAACACTGAAGCTTTCTTT - TRBD1 TRBJ1-1 TRBV2
CASSIVPPRSPLHF TGTGCCAGCAGCATAGTACCGCCGCGATCACCCCTCCACTTT - - TRBJ1-6 TRBV6-5
CASSPQVDYGYTF TGTGCCAGCAGCCCACAGGTTGACTATGGCTACACCTTC - - TRBJ1-2 TRBV11-2
CASSYSRRRPNYGYTF TGTGCCAGCAGTTATAGCAGGAGACGGCCTAACTATGGCTACACCTTC - - TRBJ1-2 TRBV6-2/TRBV6-3
CASSYRAGEPYNEQFF TGTGCCAGCAGTTACCGCGCGGGGGAACCGTACAATGAGCAGTTCTTC - TRBD2 TRBJ2-1 TRBV6-2/TRBV6-3
CASSYGTAYEQYF TGTGCCAGCAGCTACGGGACAGCATACGAGCAGTACTTC - TRBD1 TRBJ2-7 TRBV11-2
CATSDPPGPSSGANVLTF TGTGCCACCAGTGACCCACCGGGCCCCAGCTCTGGGGCCAACGTCCTGACTTTC - - TRBJ2-6 TRBV24-1
CASRGQETGELFF TGTGCCAGCAGAGGACAGGAGACCGGGGAGCTGTTTTTT - TRBD1 TRBJ2-2 TRBV6-5
CASSPRTSGLSDTQYF TGTGCCAGCTCACCACGGACTAGCGGGCTTTCAGATACGCAGTATTTT - TRBD2 TRBJ2-3 TRBV18
CASSLLGNYGYTF TGTGCCAGCAGTTTATTGGGGAACTATGGCTACACCTTC - - TRBJ1-2 TRBV12-3/TRBV12-4
CASSLSGYYEQYF TGTGCCAGCAGTTTATCGGGCTACTACGAGCAGTACTTC - - TRBJ2-7 TRBV28
CASSLSLGLAADTDTQYF TGTGCCAGCAGTTTATCCCTCGGACTAGCGGCTGACACAGATACGCAGTATTTT - TRBD2 TRBJ2-3 TRBV27
CASSSGGRGGRNGGNTIYF TGTGCCAGCAGCTCTGGAGGGCGAGGGGGAAGGAACGGAGGAAACACCATATATTTT - - TRBJ1-3 TRBV7-9
CASSLSYPETAAYEQYF TGTGCCAGCAGCTTATCGTATCCGGAGACAGCGGCCTACGAGCAGTACTTC - - TRBJ2-7 TRBV7-2
CASSFKPRGVTF TGTGCCAGCAGTTTTAAGCCCAGGGGGGTCACCTTC once TRBD1 TRBJ1-2 TRBV28
CASSLALPGPNTGELFF TGTGCCAGCAGCTTAGCCTTACCGGGCCCGAACACCGGGGAGCTGTTTTTT - - TRBJ2-2 TRBV7-2
CASSFSIRISYGYTF TGTGCCAGCAGTTTTTCAATCAGGATTTCCTATGGCTACACCTTC - - TRBJ1-2 TRBV28
CASRYRQGGDTQYF TGTGCCAGCCGGTACCGACAGGGTGGCGATACGCAGTATTTT - TRBD1 TRBJ2-3 TRBV6-5
CASSLDRDQPQHF TGTGCCAGCAGCTTGGACAGAGATCAGCCCCAGCATTTT few - TRBJ1-5 TRBV7-2
CATSEGPKTQYF TGTGCCACCAGTGAAGGTCCGAAGACCCAGTACTTC - - TRBJ2-5 TRBV24-1
CAWSSQGIISYNEQFF TGTGCCTGGAGCTCGCAGGGGATTATTTCCTACAATGAGCAGTTCTTC - - TRBJ2-1 TRBV30
CASSLIGAQETQYF TGTGCCAGCAGTTTAATTGGCGCCCAAGAGACCCAGTACTTC - - TRBJ2-5 TRBV28
CASSLGLAGGLNTQYF TGTGCCAGCAGTCTTGGACTAGCGGGGGGGCTGAATACGCAGTATTTT - TRBD2 TRBJ2-3 TRBV6-2/TRBV6-3
CATSDLHNSGTGELFF TGTGCCACCAGTGATTTGCACAATTCCGGAACCGGGGAGCTGTTTTTT - - TRBJ2-2 TRBV24-1
CASSEVRSGANVLTF TGTGCCAGCAGTGAAGTTAGATCTGGGGCCAACGTCCTGACTTTC - - TRBJ2-6 TRBV2
CASRRDSPYEQYF TGTGCCAGCCGCCGGGACAGCCCCTACGAGCAGTACTTC once TRBD1 TRBJ2-7 TRBV2
CASSTKRDSTEAFF TGTGCCAGCAGCACCAAGAGGGACAGCACTGAAGCTTTCTTT once TRBD1 TRBJ1-1 TRBV4-2
CASSPNKNNEKLFF TGTGCCAGCTCACCCAACAAAAATAATGAGAAACTGTTTTTT - - TRBJ1-4 TRBV18
CASSFRGEQFF TGTGCCAGCAGTTTCAGAGGGGAGCAGTTCTTC - - TRBJ2-1 TRBV28
CASSAWTGGANTEAFF TGTGCCAGCTCAGCTTGGACAGGGGGGGCTAACACTGAAGCTTTCTTT - TRBD1 TRBJ1-1 TRBV18
CVVGGNTEAFF TGTGTCGTCGGGGGGAACACTGAAGCTTTCTTT - - TRBJ1-1 TRBV28
CASSILHEQYF TGTGCCAGCAGCATTCTCCACGAGCAGTACTTC - - TRBJ2-7 TRBV21-1
CASSGTGLLYNEQFF TGTGCCAGCAGCGGGACAGGGCTCCTCTACAATGAGCAGTTCTTC - TRBD1 TRBJ2-1 TRBV9
CASSIDGWAEAFF TGTGCCAGTAGTATAGATGGGTGGGCTGAAGCTTTCTTT - - TRBJ1-1 TRBV19